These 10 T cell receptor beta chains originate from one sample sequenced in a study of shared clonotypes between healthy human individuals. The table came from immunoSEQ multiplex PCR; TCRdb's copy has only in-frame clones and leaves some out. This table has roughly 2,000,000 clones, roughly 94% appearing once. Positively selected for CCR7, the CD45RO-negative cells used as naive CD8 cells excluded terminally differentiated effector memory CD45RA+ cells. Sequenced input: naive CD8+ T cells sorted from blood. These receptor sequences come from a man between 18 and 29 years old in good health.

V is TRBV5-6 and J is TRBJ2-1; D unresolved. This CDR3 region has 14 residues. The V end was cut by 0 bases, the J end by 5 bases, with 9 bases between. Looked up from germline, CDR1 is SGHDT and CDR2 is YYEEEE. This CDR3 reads CASSLAESHNEQFF. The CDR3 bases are TGTGCCAGCAGCTTGGCCGAGAGTCACAATGAGCAGTTCTTC.

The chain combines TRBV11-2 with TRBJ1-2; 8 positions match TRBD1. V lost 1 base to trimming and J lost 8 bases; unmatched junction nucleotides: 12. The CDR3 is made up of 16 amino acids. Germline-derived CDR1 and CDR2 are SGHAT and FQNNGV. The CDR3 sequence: CASSLVAQDRVGGYTF. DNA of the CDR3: TGTGCCAGCAGCTTAGTAGCCCAGGACAGGGTTGGAGGCTACACCTTC. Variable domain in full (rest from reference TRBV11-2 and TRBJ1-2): EAGVAQSPRYKIIEKRQSVAFWCNPISGHATLYWYQQILGQGPKLLIQFQNNGVVDDSQLPKDRFSAERLKGVDSTLKIQPAKLEDSAVYLCASSLVAQDRVGGYTFGSGTRLTVV.

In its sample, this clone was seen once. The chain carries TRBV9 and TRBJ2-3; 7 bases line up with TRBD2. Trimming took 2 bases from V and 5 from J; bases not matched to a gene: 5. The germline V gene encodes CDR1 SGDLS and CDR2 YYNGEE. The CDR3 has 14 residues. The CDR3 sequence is CASSVAGVKDTQYF. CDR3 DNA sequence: TGTGCCAGCAGCGTTGCGGGAGTGAAAGATACGCAGTATTTT.

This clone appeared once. Written as DNA, the CDR3 is TGTGCCAGCAGTGAAGCGAGGGAACTAGCGCCCGCGAACACCGGGGAGCTGTTTTTT. The encoded protein is CASSEARELAPANTGELFF. The chain recombines TRBV6-1 with TRBJ2-2; 7 positions agree with TRBD2. Germline loops: CDR1 MNHNS, CDR2 SASEGT. J lost 0 bases, V lost 0 bases, and 10 bases had no gene match. CDR3 length equals 19 residues.

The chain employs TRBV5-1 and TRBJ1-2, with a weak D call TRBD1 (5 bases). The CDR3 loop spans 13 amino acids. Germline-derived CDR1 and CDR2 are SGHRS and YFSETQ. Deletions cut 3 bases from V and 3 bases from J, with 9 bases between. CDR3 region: CASSSREDYGYTF. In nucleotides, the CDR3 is TGCGCCAGCAGCTCCAGGGAGGACTATGGCTACACCTTC.

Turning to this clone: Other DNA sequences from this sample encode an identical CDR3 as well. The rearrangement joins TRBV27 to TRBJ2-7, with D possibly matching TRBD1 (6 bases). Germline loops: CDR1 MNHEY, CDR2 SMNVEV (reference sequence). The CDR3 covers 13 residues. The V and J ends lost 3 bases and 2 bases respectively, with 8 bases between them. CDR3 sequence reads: CASSLNRAYEQYF. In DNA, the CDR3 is TGTGCCAGCAGTTTGAACAGGGCCTACGAGCAGTACTTC.

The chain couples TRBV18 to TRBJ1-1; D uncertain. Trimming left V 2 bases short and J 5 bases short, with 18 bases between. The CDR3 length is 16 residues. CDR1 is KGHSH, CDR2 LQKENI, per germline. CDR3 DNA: TGTGCCAGCTCACCAGTTAGGGCCCTGGGGTGGACTGAAGCTTTCTTT. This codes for CASSPVRALGWTEAFF.

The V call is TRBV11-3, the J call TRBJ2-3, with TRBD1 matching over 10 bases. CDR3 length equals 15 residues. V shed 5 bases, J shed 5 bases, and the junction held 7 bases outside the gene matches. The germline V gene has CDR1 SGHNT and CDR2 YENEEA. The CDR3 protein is CASSAPGQGIDTQYF. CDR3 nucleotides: TGTGCCAGCAGCGCACCGGGACAGGGGATAGATACGCAGTATTTT.

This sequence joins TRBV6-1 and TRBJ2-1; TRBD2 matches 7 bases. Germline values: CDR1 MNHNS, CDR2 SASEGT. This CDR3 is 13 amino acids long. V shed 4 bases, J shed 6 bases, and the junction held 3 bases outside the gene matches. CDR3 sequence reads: CASSGGGINEQFF. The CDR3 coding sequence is TGTGCCAGCAGTGGGGGAGGGATCAATGAGCAGTTCTTC.

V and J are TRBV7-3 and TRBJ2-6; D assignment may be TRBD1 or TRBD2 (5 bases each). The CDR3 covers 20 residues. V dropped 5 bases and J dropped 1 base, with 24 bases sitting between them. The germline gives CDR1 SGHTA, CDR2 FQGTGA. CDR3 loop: CASSLTGQAEIPSGANVLTF. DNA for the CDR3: TGTGCCAGCAGCCTCACGGGGCAGGCTGAGATACCATCTGGGGCCAACGTCCTGACTTTC.